The sequence of this T cell receptor (beta chain) was determined in a study of T-cell memory formation after mild COVID-19. The wider study: TCR clustering was largely donor specific. Study outcomes and limitations: From day 15 to 85, contracting clones were balanced between CD4 and CD8, whereas later expanders leaned toward CD4+. The finding that pre-infection memory included some responding clones suggested that cross-reactive memory joined. Shrinking CD4+ clones resided mostly in CM and EM, and CD8+ ones in EMRA.

Germline CDR1 is SGHVS and CDR2 is FQNEAQ. The length of the CDR3 is 16 residues. Trimming cost V 4 bases and J 8 bases, with 21 bases left between them. MiXCR, applied by TCRdb to the 5' RACE reads, yields one record per CDR3 protein. The sample has about 320,000 distinct CDR3 sequences, roughly an eighth seen once. On this clonotype: The target antigen is unknown.

The sequence came from a man between 18 and 35 years old who had mild COVID-19 (a few samples of this study predate the infection). Cell type and time point are not known. V and J are TRBV7-8 and TRBJ2-1; a possible D gene is TRBD2 (7 bases). Sequencing used PBMCs or a T cell subset sorted from them (not recorded which). The CDR3 is CASSSPGGGGGYEQFF. The CDR3 DNA reads as TGTGCCAGCAGCTCACCGGGGGGCGGGGGCGGTTATGAGCAGTTCTTC.